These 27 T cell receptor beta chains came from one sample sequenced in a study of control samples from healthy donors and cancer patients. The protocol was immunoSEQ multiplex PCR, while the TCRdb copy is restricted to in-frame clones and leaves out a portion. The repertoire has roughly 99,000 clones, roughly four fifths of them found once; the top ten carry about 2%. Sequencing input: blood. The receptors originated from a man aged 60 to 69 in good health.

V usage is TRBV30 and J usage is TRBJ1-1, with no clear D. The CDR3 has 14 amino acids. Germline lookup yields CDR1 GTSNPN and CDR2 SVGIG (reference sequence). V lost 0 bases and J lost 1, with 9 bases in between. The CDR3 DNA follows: TGTGCCTGGAGTGTAGGACGGGGGAACACTGAAGCTTTCTTT. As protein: CAWSVGRGNTEAFF.

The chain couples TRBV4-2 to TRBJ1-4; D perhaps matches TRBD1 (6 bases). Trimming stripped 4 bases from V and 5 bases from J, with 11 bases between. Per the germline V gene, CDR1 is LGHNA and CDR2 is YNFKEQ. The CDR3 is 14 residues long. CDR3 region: CASSPGGSNEKLFF. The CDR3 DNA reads TGTGCCAGCAGCCCCGGGGGCTCCAATGAAAAACTGTTTTTT.

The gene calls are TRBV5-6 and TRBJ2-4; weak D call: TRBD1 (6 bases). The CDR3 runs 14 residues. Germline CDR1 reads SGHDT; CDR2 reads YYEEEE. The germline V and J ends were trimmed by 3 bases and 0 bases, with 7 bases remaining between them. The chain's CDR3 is CASSWTVAKNIQYF. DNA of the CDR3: TGTGCCAGCAGCTGGACAGTAGCCAAAAACATTCAGTACTTC.

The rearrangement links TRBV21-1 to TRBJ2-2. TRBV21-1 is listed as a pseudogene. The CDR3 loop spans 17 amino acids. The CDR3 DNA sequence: TGTGCCAGCACCCCACGGGGGCGGGGCCCTCACACCGGGGAGCTGTTTTTT. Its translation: CASTPRGRGPHTGELFF.

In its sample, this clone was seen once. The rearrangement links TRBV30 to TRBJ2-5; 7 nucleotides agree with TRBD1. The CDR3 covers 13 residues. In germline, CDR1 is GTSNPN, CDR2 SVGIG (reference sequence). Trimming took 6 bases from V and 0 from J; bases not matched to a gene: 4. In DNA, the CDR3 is TGTGCCTGCAATACAGGGGACCAAGAGACCCAGTACTTC. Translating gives CACNTGDQETQYF.

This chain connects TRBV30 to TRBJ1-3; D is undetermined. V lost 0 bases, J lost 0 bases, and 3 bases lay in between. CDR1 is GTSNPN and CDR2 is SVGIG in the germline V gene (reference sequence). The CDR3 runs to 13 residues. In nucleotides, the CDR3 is TGTGCCTGGAGTGTCCACTCTGGAAACACCATATATTTT. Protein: CAWSVHSGNTIYF.

This CDR3 reads CASSFLAGGGDTQYF. For the CDR3, the DNA is TGCGCCAGCAGTTTTTTAGCGGGTGGAGGAGATACGCAGTATTTT. V is TRBV10-2 and J is TRBJ2-3, with 7 bases identical to TRBD2. The CDR3 length is 15 residues. Germline CDR1 is WSHSY and CDR2 is SAAADI. V lost 5 bases and J lost 5; bases outside the gene matches: 10.

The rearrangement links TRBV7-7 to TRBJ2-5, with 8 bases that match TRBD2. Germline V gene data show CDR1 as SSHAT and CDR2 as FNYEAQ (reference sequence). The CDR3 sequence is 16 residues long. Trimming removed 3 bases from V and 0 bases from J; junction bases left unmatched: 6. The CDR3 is CASSLGASGYQETQYF. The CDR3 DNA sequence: TGTGCCAGCAGCTTGGGGGCTAGCGGGTACCAAGAGACCCAGTACTTC.

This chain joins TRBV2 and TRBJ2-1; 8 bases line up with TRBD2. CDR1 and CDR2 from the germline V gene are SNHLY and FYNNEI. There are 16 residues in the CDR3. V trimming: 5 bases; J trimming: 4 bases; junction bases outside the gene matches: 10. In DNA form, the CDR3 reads TGTGCCAGCAGTCCCCTACGGGGGGGGGTTTACAATGAGCAGTTCTTC. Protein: CASSPLRGGVYNEQFF.

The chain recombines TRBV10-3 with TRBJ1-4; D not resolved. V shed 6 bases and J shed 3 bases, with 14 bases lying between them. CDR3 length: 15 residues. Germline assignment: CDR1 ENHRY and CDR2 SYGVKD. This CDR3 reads CAISDRGRSNEKLFF. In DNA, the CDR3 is TGTGCCATCAGCGATCGAGGACGGTCTAATGAAAAACTGTTTTTT.

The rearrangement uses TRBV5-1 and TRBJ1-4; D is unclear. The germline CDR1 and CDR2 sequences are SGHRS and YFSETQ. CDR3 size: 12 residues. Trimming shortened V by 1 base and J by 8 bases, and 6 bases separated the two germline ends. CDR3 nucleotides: TGCGCCAGCAGCTTGAGCGGAGAAAAACTGTTTTTT. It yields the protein CASSLSGEKLFF.

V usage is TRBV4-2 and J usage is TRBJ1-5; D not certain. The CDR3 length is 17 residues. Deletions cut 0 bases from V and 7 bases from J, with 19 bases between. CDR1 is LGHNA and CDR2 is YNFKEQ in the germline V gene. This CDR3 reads CASSQDLNRGSGQPQHF. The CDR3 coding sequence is TGTGCCAGCAGCCAAGACTTGAATCGAGGATCCGGGCAGCCCCAGCATTTT.

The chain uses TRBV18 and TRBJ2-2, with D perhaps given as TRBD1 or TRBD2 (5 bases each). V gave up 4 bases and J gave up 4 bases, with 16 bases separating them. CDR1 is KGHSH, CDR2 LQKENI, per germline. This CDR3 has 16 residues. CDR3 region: CASSLFGGSATGELFF. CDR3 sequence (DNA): TGTGCCAGCTCACTCTTTGGGGGATCGGCCACCGGGGAGCTGTTTTTT.

The CDR3 region is CASTQRQYGQAFF. The CDR3 nucleotides read TGTGCCAGTACCCAGAGGCAGTACGGCCAAGCTTTCTTT. The chain combines TRBV19 with TRBJ1-1; D uncertain. The germline V gene has CDR1 LNHDA and CDR2 SQIVND (reference sequence). V was shortened by 7 bases and J by 9 bases, with 18 bases between the two germline ends. The CDR3 has 13 residues.

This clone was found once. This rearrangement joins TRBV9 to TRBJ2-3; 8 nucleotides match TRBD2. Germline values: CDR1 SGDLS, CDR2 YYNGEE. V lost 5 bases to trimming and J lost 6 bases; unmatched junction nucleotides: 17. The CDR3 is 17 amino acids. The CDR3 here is CASSLGVAGGRMDTQYF. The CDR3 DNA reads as TGTGCCAGCAGTCTCGGGGTGGCGGGGGGTCGCATGGATACGCAGTATTTT.

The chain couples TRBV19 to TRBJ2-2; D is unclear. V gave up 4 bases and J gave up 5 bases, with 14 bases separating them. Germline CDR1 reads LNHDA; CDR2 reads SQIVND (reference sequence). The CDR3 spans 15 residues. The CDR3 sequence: CASSKGDQFTGELFF. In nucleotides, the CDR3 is TGTGCCAGTAGTAAGGGTGACCAGTTTACCGGGGAGCTGTTTTTT.

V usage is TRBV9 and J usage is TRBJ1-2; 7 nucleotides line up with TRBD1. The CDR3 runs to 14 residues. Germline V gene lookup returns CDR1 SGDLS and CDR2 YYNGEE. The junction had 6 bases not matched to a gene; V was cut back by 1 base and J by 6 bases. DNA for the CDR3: TGTGCCAGCAGCGTATTGCAGGGGGATGATGGCTACACCTTC. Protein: CASSVLQGDDGYTF.

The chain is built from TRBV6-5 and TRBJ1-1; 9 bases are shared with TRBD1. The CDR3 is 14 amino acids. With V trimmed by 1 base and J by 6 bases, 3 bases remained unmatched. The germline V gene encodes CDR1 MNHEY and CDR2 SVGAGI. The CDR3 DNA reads TGTGCCAGCAGTTACTTTGGACAGGGGTCTGAAGCTTTCTTT. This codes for CASSYFGQGSEAFF.

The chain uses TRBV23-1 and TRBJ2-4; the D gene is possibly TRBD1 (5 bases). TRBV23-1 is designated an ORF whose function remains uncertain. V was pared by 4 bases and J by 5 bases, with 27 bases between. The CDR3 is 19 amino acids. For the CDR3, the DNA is TGCGCCAGCAGTCTAAAAGTGATGGTGGGGCAGGCTGGGGAAAACATTCAGTACTTC. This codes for CASSLKVMVGQAGENIQYF.

CDR3 protein: CASSTRGPGTGELFF. In DNA, the CDR3 is TGTGCCAGCAGCACTAGGGGTCCGGGGACCGGGGAGCTGTTTTTT. The chain carries TRBV7-6 and TRBJ2-2; D assignment may be TRBD1 or TRBD2 (5 bases each). Germline lookup yields CDR1 SGHVS and CDR2 FNYEAQ. The CDR3 runs 15 residues. V shed 5 bases and J shed 5 bases, with 15 bases lying between them.

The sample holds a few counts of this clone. The CDR3 loop reads CASSTTHSNQPQHF. CDR3 nucleotides: TGTGCCAGTAGTACGACTCATAGCAATCAGCCCCAGCATTTT. The rearrangement links TRBV19 to TRBJ1-5, with D uncertain. The germline V gene has CDR1 LNHDA and CDR2 SQIVND (reference sequence). The CDR3 totals 14 residues. V gave up 4 bases and J gave up 0 bases, with 7 bases separating them.

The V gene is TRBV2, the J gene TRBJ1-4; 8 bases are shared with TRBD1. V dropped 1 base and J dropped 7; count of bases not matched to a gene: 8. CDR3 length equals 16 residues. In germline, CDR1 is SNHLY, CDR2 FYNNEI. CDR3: CASSEGTGWGGEKLFF. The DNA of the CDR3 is TGTGCCAGCAGTGAAGGGACAGGGTGGGGTGGTGAAAAACTGTTTTTT.

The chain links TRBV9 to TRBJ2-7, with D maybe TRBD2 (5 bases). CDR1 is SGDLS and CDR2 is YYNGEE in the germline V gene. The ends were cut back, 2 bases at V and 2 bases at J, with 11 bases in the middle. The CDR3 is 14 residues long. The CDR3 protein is CASSVRSGAYEQYF. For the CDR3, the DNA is TGTGCCAGCAGCGTCCGGAGCGGAGCCTACGAGCAGTACTTC.

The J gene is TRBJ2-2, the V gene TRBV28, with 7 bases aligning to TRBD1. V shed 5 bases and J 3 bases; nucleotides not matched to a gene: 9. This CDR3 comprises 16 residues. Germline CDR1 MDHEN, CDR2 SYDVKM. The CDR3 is CASSPKDRDYTGELFF. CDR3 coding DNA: TGTGCCAGCAGTCCCAAAGACAGGGATTACACCGGGGAGCTGTTTTTT.

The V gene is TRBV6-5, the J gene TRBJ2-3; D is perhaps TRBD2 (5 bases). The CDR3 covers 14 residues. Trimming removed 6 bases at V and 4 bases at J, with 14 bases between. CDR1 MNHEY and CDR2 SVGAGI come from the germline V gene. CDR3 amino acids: CASRVNLGADTQYF. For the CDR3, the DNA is TGTGCCAGCAGGGTTAATTTGGGAGCAGATACGCAGTATTTT.

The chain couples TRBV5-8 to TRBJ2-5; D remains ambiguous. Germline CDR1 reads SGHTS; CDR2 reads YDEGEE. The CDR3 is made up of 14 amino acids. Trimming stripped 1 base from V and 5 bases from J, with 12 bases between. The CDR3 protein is CASSLKVVLETQYF. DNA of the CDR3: TGTGCCAGCAGCTTGAAGGTGGTACTTGAGACCCAGTACTTC.

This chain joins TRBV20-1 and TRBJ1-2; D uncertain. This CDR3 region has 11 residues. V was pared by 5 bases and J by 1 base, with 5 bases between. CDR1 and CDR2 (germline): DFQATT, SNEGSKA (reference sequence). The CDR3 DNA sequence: TGCAGTGCTTCCCTTAACTATGGCTACACCTTC. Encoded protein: CSASLNYGYTF.